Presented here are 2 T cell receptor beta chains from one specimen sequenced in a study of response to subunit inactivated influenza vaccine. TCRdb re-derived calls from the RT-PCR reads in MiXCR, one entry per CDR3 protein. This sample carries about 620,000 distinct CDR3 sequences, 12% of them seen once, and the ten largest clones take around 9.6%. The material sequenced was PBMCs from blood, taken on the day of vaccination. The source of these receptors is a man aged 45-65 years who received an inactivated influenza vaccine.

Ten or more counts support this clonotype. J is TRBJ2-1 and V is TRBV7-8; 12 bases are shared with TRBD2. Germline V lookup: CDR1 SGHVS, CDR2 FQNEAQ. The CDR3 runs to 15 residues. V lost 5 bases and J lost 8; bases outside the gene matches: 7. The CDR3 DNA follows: TGTGCCAGCAGCCCTCGACTAGCGGGAGACGATGAGCAGTTCTTC. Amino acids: CASSPRLAGDDEQFF.

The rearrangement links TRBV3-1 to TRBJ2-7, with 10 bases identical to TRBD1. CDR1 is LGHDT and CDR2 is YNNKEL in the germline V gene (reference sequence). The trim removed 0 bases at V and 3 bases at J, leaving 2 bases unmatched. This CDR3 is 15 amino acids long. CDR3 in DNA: TGTGCCAGCAGCCAAGATTGGACAGGGGGCTACGAGCAGTACTTC. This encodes CASSQDWTGGYEQYF.